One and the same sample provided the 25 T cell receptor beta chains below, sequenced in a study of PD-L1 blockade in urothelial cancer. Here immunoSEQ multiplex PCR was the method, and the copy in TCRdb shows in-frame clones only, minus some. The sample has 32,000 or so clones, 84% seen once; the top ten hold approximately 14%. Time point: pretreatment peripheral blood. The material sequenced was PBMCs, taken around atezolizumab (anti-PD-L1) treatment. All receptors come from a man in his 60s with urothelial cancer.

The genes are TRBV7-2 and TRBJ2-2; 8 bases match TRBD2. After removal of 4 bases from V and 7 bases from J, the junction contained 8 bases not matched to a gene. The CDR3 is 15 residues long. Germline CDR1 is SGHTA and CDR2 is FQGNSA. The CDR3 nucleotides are TGTGCCAGCAGCTCCCAAGCGGGAGATGTCGGGGAGCTGTTTTTT. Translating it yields CASSSQAGDVGELFF.

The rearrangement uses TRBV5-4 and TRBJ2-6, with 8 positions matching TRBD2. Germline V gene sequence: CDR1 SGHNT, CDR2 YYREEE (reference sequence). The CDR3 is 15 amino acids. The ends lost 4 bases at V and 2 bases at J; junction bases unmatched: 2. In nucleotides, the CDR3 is TGTGCCAGCAGCCCGGGGGGGGCTGGGGCCAACGTCCTGACTTTC. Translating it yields CASSPGGAGANVLTF.

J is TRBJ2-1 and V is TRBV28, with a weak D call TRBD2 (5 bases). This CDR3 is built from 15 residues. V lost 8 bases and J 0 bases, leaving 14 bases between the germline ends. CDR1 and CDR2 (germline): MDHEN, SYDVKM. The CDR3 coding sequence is TGTGCCAGCGTACTCACTAGTCCCTCCTACAATGAGCAGTTCTTC. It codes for CASVLTSPSYNEQFF.

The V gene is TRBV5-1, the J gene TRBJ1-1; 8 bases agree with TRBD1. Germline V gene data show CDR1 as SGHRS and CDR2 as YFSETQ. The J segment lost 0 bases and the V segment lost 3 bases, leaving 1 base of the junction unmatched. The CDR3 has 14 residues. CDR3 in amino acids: CASSSTGVNTEAFF. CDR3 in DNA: TGCGCCAGCAGCTCGACAGGGGTGAACACTGAAGCTTTCTTT.

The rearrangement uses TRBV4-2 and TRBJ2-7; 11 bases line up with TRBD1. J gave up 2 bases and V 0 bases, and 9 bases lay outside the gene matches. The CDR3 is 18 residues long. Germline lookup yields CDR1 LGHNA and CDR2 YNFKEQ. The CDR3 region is CASSQDLGAGQGAYEQYF. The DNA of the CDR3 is TGTGCCAGCAGCCAAGATTTAGGCGCGGGACAGGGGGCCTACGAGCAGTACTTC.

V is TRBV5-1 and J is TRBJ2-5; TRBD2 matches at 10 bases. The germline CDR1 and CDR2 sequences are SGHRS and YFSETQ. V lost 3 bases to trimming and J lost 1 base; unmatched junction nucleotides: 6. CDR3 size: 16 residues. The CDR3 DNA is TGCGCCAGCAGCTCATTAGCGGGGGGCCTCCAAGAGACCCAGTACTTC. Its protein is CASSSLAGGLQETQYF.

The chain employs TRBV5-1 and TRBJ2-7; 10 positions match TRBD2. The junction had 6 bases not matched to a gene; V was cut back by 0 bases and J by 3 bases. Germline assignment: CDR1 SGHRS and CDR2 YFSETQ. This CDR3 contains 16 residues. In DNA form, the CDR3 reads TGCGCCAGCAGCTTGGCTTCTAGCGGGAGAAGCTACGAGCAGTACTTC. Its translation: CASSLASSGRSYEQYF.

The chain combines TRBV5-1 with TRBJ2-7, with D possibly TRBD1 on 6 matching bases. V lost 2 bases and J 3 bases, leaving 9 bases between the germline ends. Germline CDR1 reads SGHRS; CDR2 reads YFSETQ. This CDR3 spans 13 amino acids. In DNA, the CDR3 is TGCGCCAGCAGCTTCTCGACAGGCTACGAGCAGTACTTC. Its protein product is CASSFSTGYEQYF.

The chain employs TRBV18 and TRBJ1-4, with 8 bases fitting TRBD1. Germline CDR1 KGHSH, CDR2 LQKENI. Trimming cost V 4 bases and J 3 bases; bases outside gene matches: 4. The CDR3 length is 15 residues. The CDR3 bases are TGTGCCAGCTCACAGCAGGGGGCTGCTAATGAAAAACTGTTTTTT. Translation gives CASSQQGAANEKLFF.

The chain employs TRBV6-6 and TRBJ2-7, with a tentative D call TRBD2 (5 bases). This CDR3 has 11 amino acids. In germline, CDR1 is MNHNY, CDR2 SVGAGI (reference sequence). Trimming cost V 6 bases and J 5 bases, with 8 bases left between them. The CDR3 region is CASRLRDEQYF. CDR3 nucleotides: TGTGCCAGCAGGCTGAGGGACGAGCAGTACTTC.

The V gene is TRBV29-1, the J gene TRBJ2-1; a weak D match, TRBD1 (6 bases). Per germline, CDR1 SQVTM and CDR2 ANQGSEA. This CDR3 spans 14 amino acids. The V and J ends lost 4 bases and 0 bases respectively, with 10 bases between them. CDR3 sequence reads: CSVGTAFSYNEQFF. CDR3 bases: TGCAGCGTTGGGACAGCCTTCTCCTACAATGAGCAGTTCTTC.

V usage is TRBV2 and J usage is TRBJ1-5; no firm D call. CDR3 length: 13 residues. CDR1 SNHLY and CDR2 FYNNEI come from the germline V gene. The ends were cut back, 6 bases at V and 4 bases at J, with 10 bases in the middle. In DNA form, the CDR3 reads TGTGCCAGCAGCTTTTCGGGGAATCAGCCCCAGCATTTT. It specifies CASSFSGNQPQHF.

The CDR3 bases are TGTGCCAGCAGCTTAGAAGCTAGCGATTTCAATGAGCAGTTCTTC. This encodes CASSLEASDFNEQFF. The gene calls are TRBV11-2 and TRBJ2-1; D is possibly TRBD2 (6 bases). The germline V and J ends were trimmed by 0 bases and 6 bases, with 12 bases remaining between them. The germline V gene has CDR1 SGHAT and CDR2 FQNNGV. This CDR3 is built from 15 residues.

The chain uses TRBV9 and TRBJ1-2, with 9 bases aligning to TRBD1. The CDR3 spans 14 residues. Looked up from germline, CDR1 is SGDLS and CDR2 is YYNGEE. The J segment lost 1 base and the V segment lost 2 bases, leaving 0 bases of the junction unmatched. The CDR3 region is CASSVGQGNYGYTF. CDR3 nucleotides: TGTGCCAGCAGCGTGGGACAGGGTAACTATGGCTACACCTTC.

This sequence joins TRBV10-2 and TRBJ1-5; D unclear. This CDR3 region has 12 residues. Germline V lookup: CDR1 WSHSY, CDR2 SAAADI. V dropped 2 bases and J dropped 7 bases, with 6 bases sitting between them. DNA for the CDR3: TGCGCCAGCAGTGAGCCACAGCAGCCCCAGCATTTT. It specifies CASSEPQQPQHF.

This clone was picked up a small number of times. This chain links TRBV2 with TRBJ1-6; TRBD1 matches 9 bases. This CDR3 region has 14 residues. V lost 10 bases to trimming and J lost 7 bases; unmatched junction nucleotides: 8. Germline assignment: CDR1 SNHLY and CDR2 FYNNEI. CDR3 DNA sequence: TGTGCCATTAAAGGGACAGGGCAAAATTCACCCCTCCACTTT. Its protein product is CAIKGTGQNSPLHF.

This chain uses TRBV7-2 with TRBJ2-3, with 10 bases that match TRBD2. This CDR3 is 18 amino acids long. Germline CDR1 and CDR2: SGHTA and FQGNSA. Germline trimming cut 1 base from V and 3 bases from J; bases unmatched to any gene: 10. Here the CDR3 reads CASSLVFSGLASTDTQYF. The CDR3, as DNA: TGTGCCAGCAGCTTAGTATTTTCGGGACTAGCGTCAACAGATACGCAGTATTTT.

CDR3 in amino acids: CAAKGQGGDTQYF. Here the CDR3 DNA reads TGTGCCGCTAAAGGACAGGGCGGAGATACGCAGTATTTT. This chain links TRBV19 with TRBJ2-3, with TRBD1 identical over 8 bases. CDR3 length: 13 amino acids. After removal of 11 bases from V and 5 bases from J, the junction contained 9 bases not matched to a gene. Germline values: CDR1 LNHDA, CDR2 SQIVND (reference sequence).

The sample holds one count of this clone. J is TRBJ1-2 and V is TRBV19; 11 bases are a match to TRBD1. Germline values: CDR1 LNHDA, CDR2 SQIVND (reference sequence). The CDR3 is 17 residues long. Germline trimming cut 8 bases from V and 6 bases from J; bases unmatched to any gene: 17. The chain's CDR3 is CASSWGPPGQGGDGYTF. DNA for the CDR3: TGTGCCAGTTCATGGGGGCCACCGGGACAGGGGGGCGATGGCTACACCTTC.

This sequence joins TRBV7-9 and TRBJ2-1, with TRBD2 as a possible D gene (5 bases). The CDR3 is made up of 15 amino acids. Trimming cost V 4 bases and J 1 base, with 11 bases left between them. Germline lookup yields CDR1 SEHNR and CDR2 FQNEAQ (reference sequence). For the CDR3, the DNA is TGTGCCAGCAGCTCCGACGGAGGATCCTACAATGAGCAGTTCTTC. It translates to CASSSDGGSYNEQFF.

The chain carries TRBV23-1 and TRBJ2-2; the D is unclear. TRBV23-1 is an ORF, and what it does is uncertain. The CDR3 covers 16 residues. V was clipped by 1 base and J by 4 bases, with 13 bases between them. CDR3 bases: TGCGCCAGCAGTCAATTACACAGTCCACTCACCGGGGAGCTGTTTTTT. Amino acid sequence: CASSQLHSPLTGELFF.

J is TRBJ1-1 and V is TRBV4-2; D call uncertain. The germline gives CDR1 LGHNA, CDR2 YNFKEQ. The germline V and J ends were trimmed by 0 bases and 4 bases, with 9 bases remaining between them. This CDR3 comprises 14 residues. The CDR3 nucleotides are TGTGCCAGCAGCCAAGATGGGTCGGGCACTGAAGCTTTCTTT. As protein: CASSQDGSGTEAFF.

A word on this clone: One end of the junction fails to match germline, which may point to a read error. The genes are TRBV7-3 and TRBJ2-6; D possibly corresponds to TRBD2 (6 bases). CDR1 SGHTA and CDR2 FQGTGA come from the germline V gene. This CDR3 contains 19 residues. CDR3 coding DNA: TGTGCCAGCAGCTTGTTAGCGGTTGGACTTCTCTCTGGGGCCAACATCCTGACTTTC. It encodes CASSLLAVGLLSGANILTF.

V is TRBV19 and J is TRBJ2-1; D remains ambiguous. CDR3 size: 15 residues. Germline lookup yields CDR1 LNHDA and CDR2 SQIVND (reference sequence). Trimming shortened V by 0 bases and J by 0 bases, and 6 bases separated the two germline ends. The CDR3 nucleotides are TGTGCCAGTAGTATAGACACTTCCTCCTACAATGAGCAGTTCTTC. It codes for CASSIDTSSYNEQFF.

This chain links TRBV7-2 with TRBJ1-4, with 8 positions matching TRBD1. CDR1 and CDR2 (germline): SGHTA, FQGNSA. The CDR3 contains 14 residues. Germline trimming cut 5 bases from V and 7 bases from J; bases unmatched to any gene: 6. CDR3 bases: TGTGCCAGCAGCCTTGACAGGGGTGGTGAAAAACTGTTTTTT. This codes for CASSLDRGGEKLFF.